This entry lists 3 T cell receptor beta chains sequenced from one sample in a study of T cell responses to AZD1222 COVID-19 vaccine. The method was immunoSEQ multiplex PCR; TCRdb's version includes in-frame clones alone and lacks a portion of them. The sample has about 84,000 clones; approximately 90% are singletons. The starting material was peripheral blood, obtained 28 days after the second AZD1222 dose. These receptors were taken from an adult who received the AZD1222 COVID-19 vaccine.

A few counts support this clone. The rearrangement links TRBV4-3 to TRBJ2-5, with D perhaps TRBD2 (5 bases). Germline V gene data show CDR1 as LGHNA and CDR2 as YSLEER. The CDR3 is made up of 16 amino acids. The germline V and J ends were trimmed by 0 bases and 2 bases, with 13 bases remaining between them. The CDR3, as DNA: TGCGCCAGCAGCCAAGATGTTAGCAGCGGACAAGAGACCCAGTACTTC. It encodes CASSQDVSSGQETQYF.

The chain recombines TRBV18 with TRBJ1-2; D is unresolved. Trimming left V 0 bases short and J 4 bases short, with 12 bases between. Germline V CDR1 and CDR2: KGHSH, LQKENI. The CDR3 totals 15 residues. CDR3 protein: CASSPPALGSYGYTF. The CDR3 DNA follows: TGTGCCAGCTCACCACCGGCACTGGGGAGCTATGGCTACACCTTC.

This clone showed up just once. The V gene is TRBV6-5, the J gene TRBJ1-4; D is perhaps TRBD1 (6 bases). V gave up 8 bases and J gave up 6 bases, with 16 bases separating them. Looked up from germline, CDR1 is MNHEY and CDR2 is SVGAGI. CDR3 length equals 14 residues. CDR3 protein: CASRRTAMDEKLFF. The CDR3 DNA follows: TGTGCCAGCCGCCGGACAGCGATGGATGAAAAACTGTTTTTT.